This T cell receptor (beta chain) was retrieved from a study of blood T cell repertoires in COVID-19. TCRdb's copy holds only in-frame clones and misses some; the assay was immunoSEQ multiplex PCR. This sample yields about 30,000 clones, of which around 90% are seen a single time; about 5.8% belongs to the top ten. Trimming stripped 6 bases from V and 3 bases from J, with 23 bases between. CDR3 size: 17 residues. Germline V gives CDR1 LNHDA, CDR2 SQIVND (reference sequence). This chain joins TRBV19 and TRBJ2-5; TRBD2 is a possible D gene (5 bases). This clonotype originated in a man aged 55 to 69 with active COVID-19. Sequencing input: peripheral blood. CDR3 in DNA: TGTGCCAGTAGGCCCCACGTGGGAGTTTTAGGGAAAGAGACCCAGTACTTC. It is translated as CASRPHVGVLGKETQYF.